This TCR beta chain was captured by sequencing in a study of blood T cell repertoires in COVID-19. This clone was recorded only once. Sequenced by immunoSEQ multiplex PCR; TCRdb stores in-frame clones only, minus some. The data show about 200,000 clones, around four fifths seen once. Specimen: peripheral blood. This clonotype was sampled from a man aged 60-69 years with COVID-19, enrolled during active disease.

The CDR3 sequence is CASTPQGVGIYGYTF. The CDR3 nucleotides are TGTGCCAGCACCCCTCAGGGGGTAGGGATCTATGGCTACACCTTC. The chain has TRBV2 and TRBJ1-2; TRBD1 agrees at 7 bases. The CDR3 has 15 residues. Germline V gene lookup returns CDR1 SNHLY and CDR2 FYNNEI. V shed 7 bases, J shed 4 bases, and the junction held 12 bases outside the gene matches.